The clone carrying this T cell receptor (beta chain) occurred a few times. The sample comes from a study of cytotoxic CD8 clonotypes in ibrutinib-treated CLL. The table came from immunoSEQ multiplex PCR; TCRdb's copy has only in-frame clones and leaves some out. Here the sample spans 250,000 to 350,000 clones, less than 85% being singletons. The sequence derives from a human donor with chronic lymphocytic leukemia. Specimen: PBMCs, collected at disease progression, from a patient treated with ibrutinib.

The CDR3 DNA reads as TGTGCCAGCAGCTGGGACTATGGCTACACCTTC. Amino acids: CASSWDYGYTF. The chain has TRBV7-9 and TRBJ1-2; D is unclear. The CDR3 sequence is 11 residues long. The ends were cut back, 4 bases at V and 3 bases at J, with 3 bases in the middle. The germline V gene encodes CDR1 SEHNR and CDR2 FQNEAQ (reference sequence).